This entry describes one T cell receptor (beta chain). CDR3 length: 17 residues. The V gene's germline CDR1 is SGHNT and CDR2 YENEEA. V lost 3 bases and J 7 bases, leaving 21 bases between the germline ends. PCR employed 60 Vbeta and 13 Jbeta primers. The assay was immunoSEQ multiplex PCR, and TCRdb's table has in-frame clones only and misses some. This sample has approximately 150,000 clones, with approximately 79% found just once. This sample is drawn from a study of cytomegalovirus exposure and HLA in healthy donors. The clonotype originates from a middle-aged man in good health and CMV-seronegative. This chain links TRBV11-3 with TRBJ1-4; D is possibly TRBD1 (5 bases). The material sequenced was PBMCs. CDR3 coding DNA: TGTGCCAGCAGCTTCCGGGGGGGGTTTGAGGCACGTGAAAAACTGTTTTTT. This gives the protein CASSFRGGFEAREKLFF.